This entry lists 17 T cell receptor beta chains sequenced from one sample in a study of siplizumab effects on memory and regulatory T cells. Libraries were prepared by immunoSEQ multiplex PCR; TCRdb keeps only in-frame clonotypes and omits some of them. This sample has fewer than 110,000 clones, with around 90% found just once. The sequencing input was non-Treg CD4+ T cells sorted from blood. The receptors here all came from a human donor in good health.

V and J are TRBV5-1 and TRBJ2-1, with D unresolved. This CDR3 has 15 amino acids. Germline CDR1 and CDR2: SGHRS and YFSETQ. The V end was cut by 2 bases, the J end by 0 bases, with 9 bases between. This chain's CDR3 is CASSFSASSYNEQFF. As DNA, the CDR3 is TGCGCCAGCAGCTTTAGTGCGAGCTCCTACAATGAGCAGTTCTTC.

V usage is TRBV10-3 and J usage is TRBJ2-3; 8 positions agree with TRBD1. Germline loops: CDR1 ENHRY, CDR2 SYGVKD. The CDR3 runs 15 residues. J was trimmed by 1 base and V by 4 bases; bases with no gene match: 4. CDR3 loop: CAISGTGRGTDTQYF. The CDR3 DNA sequence: TGTGCCATCAGTGGGACAGGGAGAGGCACAGATACGCAGTATTTT.

The chain employs TRBV7-2 and TRBJ2-5; 8 nucleotides match TRBD2. V trimming: 6 bases; J trimming: 4 bases; junction bases outside the gene matches: 10. The germline V gene has CDR1 SGHTA and CDR2 FQGNSA. The CDR3 length is 15 residues. The CDR3 nucleotides read TGTGCCAGCAGTTTAACTAGCGGAGGGGGAGAGACCCAGTACTTC. Its protein is CASSLTSGGGETQYF.

The chain has TRBV23-1 and TRBJ1-2; D gene ambiguous. TRBV23-1 is an open reading frame, and its role is uncertain. The CDR3 contains 14 residues. V gave up 2 bases and J gave up 7 bases, with 14 bases separating them. This chain's CDR3 is CASSQIALAIGYTF. The CDR3, as DNA: TGCGCCAGCAGTCAAATCGCTCTGGCGATTGGCTACACCTTC.

The chain combines TRBV19 with TRBJ2-1; TRBD2 agrees at 15 bases. Germline-derived CDR1 and CDR2 are LNHDA and SQIVND (reference sequence). This CDR3 is built from 15 residues. The V and J ends lost 9 bases and 10 bases, in that order; junction bases with no gene match: 10. The CDR3 loop reads CASTRTSGRAREQFF. The CDR3 nucleotides are TGTGCCAGCACAAGGACTAGCGGGAGGGCCAGGGAGCAGTTCTTC.

This chain connects TRBV2 to TRBJ1-2; TRBD1 agrees at 7 bases. This CDR3 is 15 amino acids long. Germline loops: CDR1 SNHLY, CDR2 FYNNEI. The V segment lost 6 bases and the J segment 0 bases; nucleotides outside the gene matches: 7. The chain's CDR3 is CASRETGPANYGYTF. The DNA for the CDR3 is TGTGCCAGCAGAGAGACAGGGCCAGCTAACTATGGCTACACCTTC.

The chain has TRBV7-8 and TRBJ2-1; either TRBD1 or TRBD2 may fit D (5 bases each). The ends were cut back, 4 bases at V and 6 bases at J, with 16 bases in the middle. The germline V gene has CDR1 SGHVS and CDR2 FQNEAQ. This CDR3 is built from 15 residues. This CDR3 is CASSSSGTKSNEQFF. CDR3 DNA: TGTGCCAGCAGCTCGTCCGGGACCAAAAGCAATGAGCAGTTCTTC.

This clone was seen just once. The genes are TRBV6-1 and TRBJ2-2; a weak D match, TRBD1 (5 bases). The CDR3 length is 15 residues. Germline-derived CDR1 and CDR2 are MNHNS and SASEGT. V shed 10 bases and J shed 1 base, with 16 bases lying between them. The CDR3, as DNA: TGTGCCACCTCGATTCTAGGACAGAACACCGGGGAGCTGTTTTTT. Translating gives CATSILGQNTGELFF.

The V and J genes are TRBV14 and TRBJ1-2; 7 nucleotides align to TRBD1. This CDR3 is built from 15 residues. Germline CDR1 SGHDN, CDR2 FVKESK. V was clipped by 0 bases and J by 4 bases; unmatched bases: 5. The chain's CDR3 is CASSQDPRGSYGYTF. In DNA form, the CDR3 reads TGTGCCAGCAGCCAAGATCCCAGGGGGAGCTATGGCTACACCTTC. The full variable domain, in which reference TRBV14 and TRBJ1-2 provide the parts outside the CDR3, is EAGVTQFPSHSVIEKGQTVTLRCDPISGHDNLYWYRRVMGKEIKFLLHFVKESKQDESGMPNNRFLAERTGGTYSTLKVQPAELEDSGVYFCASSQDPRGSYGYTFGSGTRLTVV.

The chain combines TRBV5-1 with TRBJ2-7; TRBD2 matches at 10 bases. Germline V gives CDR1 SGHRS, CDR2 YFSETQ. V trimming: 5 bases; J trimming: 2 bases; junction bases outside the gene matches: 4. The CDR3 has 14 amino acids. In DNA, the CDR3 is TGCGCCAGCAGTTGGACTAGCGGAACCTACGAGCAGTACTTC. Translation: CASSWTSGTYEQYF.

The chain recombines TRBV9 with TRBJ2-3; D remains unclear. V was clipped by 0 bases and J by 7 bases, with 9 bases between them. Germline V lookup: CDR1 SGDLS, CDR2 YYNGEE. The CDR3 loop spans 13 amino acids. The CDR3 DNA reads as TGTGCCAGCAGCGTAGCCCCCGAGAATACGCAGTATTTT. Translating it yields CASSVAPENTQYF.

The chain links TRBV7-2 to TRBJ2-7; weak D call: TRBD1 (5 bases). The length of the CDR3 is 14 residues. From germline, CDR1 is SGHTA and CDR2 FQGNSA. V gave up 5 bases and J gave up 3 bases, with 14 bases separating them. The chain's CDR3 is CASSPTVPLYEQYF. Here the CDR3 DNA reads TGTGCCAGCAGCCCGACAGTACCCCTCTACGAGCAGTACTTC.

A few counts support this clone. The chain links TRBV5-8 to TRBJ2-3; 7 positions match TRBD2. J gave up 1 base and V 1 base, and 15 bases lay outside the gene matches. Germline V gives CDR1 SGHTS, CDR2 YDEGEE. The CDR3 consists of 19 residues. As DNA, the CDR3 is TGTGCCAGCAGCTTGAGGGCAGGGAGGGCTAGCGGACGCACAGATACGCAGTATTTT. The encoded protein is CASSLRAGRASGRTDTQYF.

The chain has TRBV28 and TRBJ2-3; possible D gene TRBD2, 5 bases. Germline V gene sequence: CDR1 MDHEN, CDR2 SYDVKM. Deletions cut 2 bases from V and 3 bases from J, with 12 bases between. This CDR3 has 15 amino acids. For the CDR3, the DNA is TGTGCCAGCAGTTTAACCCAAGGCGGGACAGATACGCAGTATTTT. Protein product: CASSLTQGGTDTQYF.

This clone was observed a single time. The chain has TRBV12-5 and TRBJ1-3; TRBD1 might be the D (5 bases). The CDR3 length is 17 residues. Per the germline V gene, CDR1 is LGHNT and CDR2 is FRNRAP. V was pared by 0 bases and J by 7 bases, with 19 bases between. The CDR3 DNA reads TGTGCTAGTGGTTTGGTCGCAGGGAGTCGGGGTTCGAACACCATATATTTT. Translated: CASGLVAGSRGSNTIYF.

This sequence joins TRBV19 and TRBJ2-4; the D is unclear. V lost 2 bases to trimming and J lost 0 bases, with 8 bases between them. Germline CDR1 and CDR2: LNHDA and SQIVND (reference sequence). This CDR3 has 15 residues. CDR3 nucleotide sequence: TGTGCCAGTAGTATATCGGCTCCAGCCAAAAACATTCAGTACTTC. Translating it yields CASSISAPAKNIQYF.

The chain joins TRBV30 to TRBJ1-2; D is uncertain. The CDR3 is 13 amino acids. Germline V gene lookup returns CDR1 GTSNPN and CDR2 SVGIG (reference sequence). The V gene lost 5 bases and the J gene lost 3 bases, with 13 bases spanning the gap. The CDR3 DNA reads TGTGCCTGGCACGCTGGGATTTACTATGGCTACACCTTC. This encodes CAWHAGIYYGYTF. Full variable domain (missing parts from reference TRBV30 and TRBJ1-2): SQTIHQWPATLVQPVGSPLSLECTVEGTSNPNLYWYRQAAGRGLQLLFYSVGIGQISSEVPQNLSASRPQDRQFILSSKKLLLSDSGFYLCAWHAGIYYGYTFGSGTRLTVV.